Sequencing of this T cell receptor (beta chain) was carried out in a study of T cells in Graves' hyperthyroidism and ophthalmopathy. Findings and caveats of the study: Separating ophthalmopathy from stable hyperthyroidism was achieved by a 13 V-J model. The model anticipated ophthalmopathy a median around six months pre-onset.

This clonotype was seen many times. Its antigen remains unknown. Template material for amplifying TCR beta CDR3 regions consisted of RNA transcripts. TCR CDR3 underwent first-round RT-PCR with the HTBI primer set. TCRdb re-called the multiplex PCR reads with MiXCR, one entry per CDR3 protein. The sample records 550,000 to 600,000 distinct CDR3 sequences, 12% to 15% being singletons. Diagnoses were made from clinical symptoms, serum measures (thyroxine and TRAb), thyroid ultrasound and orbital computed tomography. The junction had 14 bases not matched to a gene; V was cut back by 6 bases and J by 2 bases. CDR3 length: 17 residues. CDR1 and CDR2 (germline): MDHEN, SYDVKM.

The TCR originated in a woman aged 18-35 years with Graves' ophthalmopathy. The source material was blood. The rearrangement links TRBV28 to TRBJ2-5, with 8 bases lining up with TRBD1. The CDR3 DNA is TGTGCCAGCAGCTCGATCACCGGGACAGGCCTTCAAGAGACCCAGTACTTC. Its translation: CASSSITGTGLQETQYF.